The source of this T cell receptor (beta chain) is a study of blood T cells in healthy people across ages (dated by TCRdb to the mid-2010s). Regarding the study in general: In model experiments, template switching captured roughly one uniquely barcoded TCR beta cDNA molecule for every two T cells. To avoid experimental bias, donors of different ages were distributed randomly across sequencing lanes. Two additional independent replicas of 1 million unique cDNA reads from the same blood draw were analyzed for two donors (one aged 18 to 30 and one aged 80 or older). Age-related changes in TCR beta repertoire diversity were measured in the study by deep sequencing normalized with unique cDNA molecular identifiers. Donors were grouped into four age groups: young (average approximately 15 years), middle-aged (39), aged (about 60) and long-lived (around 80). Summary of the overall study and its limitations: The percentage of naive T cells measured by flow cytometry correlated strongly with observed TCR beta diversity. Total diversity estimates from one million sequenced T cells were considered lower bounds and underestimates. Because profiling used bulk unsorted PBMCs, naive and antigen-experienced compartments could not be compared conclusively. Compared with the aged group, the long-lived group had more naive CD4+ T cells, fewer expanded clones and increased TCR diversity, suggesting age selection. Because donor CMV infection status was unknown, age-related changes in expanded clonotypes were potentially confounded. Observed TCR beta diversity per million T cells fell roughly linearly with age, and a significant reduction was already apparent by age approximately 40.

Systemically healthy Caucasian individuals from Russia, 39 in total and aged roughly 6 to 100 years, were included as donors. Each donor gave about 10 milliliters of peripheral blood, drawn into EDTA-treated Vacutainer tubes. Ficoll-Paque density-gradient centrifugation was used to isolate PBMCs, with at least 7 million obtained per sample. Total RNA was extracted from PBMCs with Trizol reagent, with at least 5 micrograms obtained per sample. Naive CD45RAhigh/CD27high T cell percentages were measured by flow cytometry on a PBMC aliquot from every donor. From its cysteine to its phenylalanine, the CDR3 spans 14 amino acids. Kept here is only the CDR3 DNA, which spans 42 bases and is read in frame from base 1. CDR1 and CDR2, looked up from the germline V gene, are SGHVS and FNYEAQ. For this clonotype: Its antigen is still unknown. One end of the junction fails to match germline, which may point to a read error.

The library relied on 5' RACE. Instrument on record: Illumina HiSeq 2500. A second PCR of roughly 6 to 11 cycles was run with a J-beta primer mix and a sample-barcoded 5' primer. Each TCR beta cDNA molecule received a unique molecular identifier from a template-switch 5' adaptor carrying 12 random nucleotides. Each sample yielded at least 2.5 million CDR3-containing paired-end reads. First-strand cDNA synthesis was performed from all RNA using the Mint cDNA synthesis kit, with priming by a TRBC-specific oligonucleotide. Following uracil-DNA glycosylase treatment, all cDNA underwent a first 18-cycle PCR with the universal primers M1SS and BC2_uni_R. In the source study's methods: Each sample was normalized by randomly selecting 1 million high-quality reads, each carrying a distinct molecular identifier. Instead of being binned into consensus sequences, reads that shared molecular identifiers were thrown out. MiTCR, with a Q25 quality threshold and the strictest error-elimination algorithm, was used for CDR3 identification, clonotype clustering and error correction. Lower-bound total TCR beta diversity was estimated with a nonparametric unseen species model using Euler transformation. TCRdb reprocessed the public reads (quality trimming at Q25 with fastp, clone calling with MiXCR) and kept in-frame beta chains. Entries that share a CDR3 protein sequence are merged under the most common genes and DNA. TCRdb, not the original authors, processed these V and J calls. Counted in this sample were roughly 800,000 distinct CDR3 sequences; roughly 60% of them appeared once. The ten largest make up 20% to 25% of the sample.

The receptor was derived from a young man in good health. The sequencing input was blood. The rearranged segments are TRBV7-6 and TRBJ1-4; the D gene is unclear. CDR3 loop: CASSVALRDEKLFF. The DNA sequence follows: TGTGCCAGCAGCGTAGCCCTGCGGGATGAAAAACTGTTTTTT.